This TCR beta chain originates from a study of shared clonotypes between healthy human individuals. Whole-study results and caveats: The sampled material consisted only of blood, and tissue repertoires are likely to differ.

Turning to this clone: The target antigen is unknown.

This CDR3 is 11 amino acids long. Trimming shortened V by 8 bases and J by 4 bases, and 11 bases separated the two germline ends. CDR1 is SQVTM and CDR2 is ANQGSEA in the germline V gene. Profiling relied on immunoSEQ multiplex PCR, and the TCRdb table lists in-frame clones only, not all of them. The profile shows 1,500,000 or so clones, around 97% of them singletons. Specimen: naive CD4+ T cells sorted from blood. As to subset: CD45RA+ positively selected. This chain joins TRBV29-1 and TRBJ2-5; no clear D gene. The clonotype comes from a man younger than 40 in good health. The CDR3 is CSIKSPETQYF. The CDR3 DNA reads TGCAGCATTAAGTCCCCAGAGACCCAGTACTTC.